These 23 T cell receptor beta chains came from one sample sequenced in a study of technical replicates of blood from a few donors. Sequenced by immunoSEQ multiplex PCR; TCRdb stores in-frame clones only, minus some. The sample records tens of thousands of clones, 80% to 95% being singletons. Material: T cells isolated from PBMCs. The receptors derive from a human donor in good health.

A single count supports this clone. The rearrangement uses TRBV7-9 and TRBJ2-7; 11 nucleotides match TRBD2. Germline V gives CDR1 SEHNR, CDR2 FQNEAQ (reference sequence). The V gene end was trimmed by 5 bases and the J gene end by 0 bases; junction bases not matched to a gene: 6. The CDR3 totals 16 residues. The CDR3 sequence is CASSPWGLAASYEQYF. The CDR3 DNA follows: TGTGCCAGCAGCCCCTGGGGACTAGCGGCCTCCTACGAGCAGTACTTC. Looking up the rest from reference TRBV7-9 and TRBJ2-7 gives the full variable domain: DTGVSQNPRHKITKRGQNVTFRCDPISEHNRLYWYRQTLGQGPEFLTYFQNEAQLEKSRLLSDRFSAERPKGSFSTLEIQRTEQGDSAMYLCASSPWGLAASYEQYFGPGTRLTVT.

V is TRBV10-2 and J is TRBJ2-2; possible D gene TRBD1, 6 bases. Per the germline V gene, CDR1 is WSHSY and CDR2 is SAAADI. The germline V and J ends were trimmed by 6 bases and 2 bases, with 16 bases remaining between them. CDR3 length: 16 amino acids. The CDR3: CASREATGSNTGELFF. CDR3 in DNA: TGCGCCAGCAGAGAGGCAACAGGGTCAAACACCGGGGAGCTGTTTTTT.

The chain couples TRBV2 to TRBJ2-1; 13 nucleotides line up with TRBD2. Germline assignment: CDR1 SNHLY and CDR2 FYNNEI. There are 16 residues in the CDR3. The trim removed 5 bases at V and 0 bases at J, leaving 1 base unmatched. CDR3 sequence (DNA): TGTGCCAGCAGTTGGACTAGCGGGAGCTCCTACAATGAGCAGTTCTTC. Translated, it gives CASSWTSGSSYNEQFF. The whole variable domain, filled in from reference TRBV2 and TRBJ2-1, reads EPEVTQTPSHQVTQMGQEVILRCVPISNHLYFYWYRQILGQKVEFLVSFYNNEISEKSEIFDDQFSVERPDGSNFTLKIRSTKLEDSAMYFCASSWTSGSSYNEQFFGPGTRLTVL.

CDR3 sequence reads: CSVGTASSGNTIYF. In DNA, the CDR3 is TGCAGCGTTGGGACAGCGAGCTCTGGAAACACCATATATTTT. The chain links TRBV29-1 to TRBJ1-3; maybe TRBD1 (6 bases). This CDR3 is 14 amino acids long. Trimming removed 4 bases at V and 0 bases at J, with 10 bases between. Germline values: CDR1 SQVTM, CDR2 ANQGSEA.

The V call is TRBV5-1, the J call TRBJ2-1; 8 bases match TRBD2. The ends lost 3 bases at V and 7 bases at J; junction bases unmatched: 6. Germline CDR1 is SGHRS and CDR2 is YFSETQ. The CDR3 is 14 residues long. In nucleotides, the CDR3 is TGCGCCAGCAGCTGGACTAGCCCGGAGAATGAGCAGTTCTTC. As protein: CASSWTSPENEQFF.

V gene TRBV19 combines with J gene TRBJ2-1, with TRBD1 matching over 9 bases. V was clipped by 4 bases and J by 7 bases; unmatched bases: 11. The CDR3 loop spans 16 amino acids. In germline, CDR1 is LNHDA, CDR2 SQIVND (reference sequence). The CDR3 loop is CASSSPLRDRVNEQFF. CDR3 nucleotide sequence: TGTGCCAGTAGTAGCCCCCTCCGGGACAGGGTAAATGAGCAGTTCTTC.

The genes are TRBV10-3 and TRBJ1-1; no definite D call. The germline CDR1 and CDR2 sequences are ENHRY and SYGVKD. CDR3 size: 15 residues. V lost 2 bases and J 5 bases, leaving 15 bases between the germline ends. The CDR3 DNA follows: TGTGCCATCAGTGAGGGGGAGTTGAAGTTGACTGAAGCTTTCTTT. This encodes CAISEGELKLTEAFF.

This chain joins TRBV4-3 and TRBJ1-1, with a tentative D call TRBD1 (5 bases). This CDR3 comprises 17 residues. The germline V gene encodes CDR1 LGHNA and CDR2 YSLEER. V gave up 0 bases and J gave up 2 bases, with 16 bases separating them. The CDR3 region has the DNA TGCGCCAGCAGCCAAGAATCGGCAGGGATGACCAACACTGAAGCTTTCTTT. Translation: CASSQESAGMTNTEAFF.

The chain uses TRBV4-1 and TRBJ2-7; 14 positions agree with TRBD2. Trimming cost V 1 base and J 4 bases; bases outside gene matches: 9. Germline lookup yields CDR1 MGHRA and CDR2 YSYEKL. The CDR3 consists of 18 residues. The CDR3 loop is CASSQAIGTSGSWYEQYF. Here the CDR3 DNA reads TGCGCCAGCAGCCAAGCGATTGGGACTAGCGGGAGTTGGTACGAGCAGTACTTC.

V usage is TRBV9 and J usage is TRBJ2-2, with 10 bases aligning to TRBD2. Per the germline V gene, CDR1 is SGDLS and CDR2 is YYNGEE. The trim removed 0 bases at V and 4 bases at J, leaving 9 bases unmatched. The CDR3 has 18 amino acids. The CDR3 loop is CASSVVEREGPGTGELFF. The CDR3 coding sequence is TGTGCCAGCAGCGTAGTAGAGCGGGAGGGCCCGGGCACCGGGGAGCTGTTTTTT.

The CDR3 is CASSPHTSGTGWYNEQFF. The CDR3 nucleotides are TGCGCCAGCAGCCCTCACACGTCCGGGACAGGGTGGTACAATGAGCAGTTCTTC. J is TRBJ2-1 and V is TRBV5-1; 9 bases are a match to TRBD1. J lost 4 bases, V lost 4 bases, and 15 bases had no gene match. Germline CDR1 SGHRS, CDR2 YFSETQ. The CDR3 covers 18 residues. The full variable domain, completed using reference TRBV5-1 and TRBJ2-1, is KAGVTQTPRYLIKTRGQQVTLSCSPISGHRSVSWYQQTPGQGLQFLFEYFSETQRNKGNFPGRFSGRQFSNSRSEMNVSTLELGDSALYLCASSPHTSGTGWYNEQFFGPGTRLTVL.

The rearrangement joins TRBV27 to TRBJ2-2, with 9 bases lining up with TRBD1. The CDR3 sequence is 14 residues long. Trimming removed 6 bases from V and 5 bases from J; junction bases left unmatched: 4. Looked up from germline, CDR1 is MNHEY and CDR2 is SMNVEV (reference sequence). The CDR3 loop is CASRGQGATGELFF. Written as DNA, the CDR3 is TGTGCCAGCAGGGGACAGGGAGCAACCGGGGAGCTGTTTTTT.

V is TRBV30 and J is TRBJ2-7, with 8 bases that match TRBD2. The V gene's germline CDR1 is GTSNPN and CDR2 SVGIG (reference sequence). The CDR3 totals 13 residues. The trim removed 1 base at V and 4 bases at J, leaving 3 bases unmatched. The CDR3 here is CAWSGQREYEQYF. CDR3 nucleotides: TGTGCCTGGAGTGGCCAGCGGGAGTACGAGCAGTACTTC.

The chain recombines TRBV29-1 with TRBJ2-6, with D hard to call. Germline-derived CDR1 and CDR2 are SQVTM and ANQGSEA. CDR3 size: 15 residues. V was shortened by 4 bases and J by 4 bases, with 14 bases between the two germline ends. The CDR3, as DNA: TGCAGCGTTGGTGGCCGTCTCAGGGGGGCCAACGTCCTGACTTTC. It is translated as CSVGGRLRGANVLTF.

This clone was seen a single time. The chain employs TRBV19 and TRBJ2-2; 12 nucleotides match TRBD2. CDR1 LNHDA and CDR2 SQIVND come from the germline V gene (reference sequence). Trimming took 2 bases from V and 5 from J; bases not matched to a gene: 6. The CDR3 totals 17 residues. CDR3 region: CASSIPSGREQTGELFF. The CDR3 region has the DNA TGTGCCAGTAGTATACCTAGCGGGAGGGAGCAGACCGGGGAGCTGTTTTTT.

The chain has TRBV9 and TRBJ2-1; 10 bases line up with TRBD2. The CDR3 covers 12 residues. The germline V gene has CDR1 SGDLS and CDR2 YYNGEE. Trimming cost V 4 bases and J 12 bases; bases outside gene matches: 4. CDR3 DNA sequence: TGTGCCAGCAGCACACCTAGCGGGAGGCAGTTCTTC. Translation gives CASSTPSGRQFF.

This clone appeared a few times. The chain couples TRBV7-3 to TRBJ1-1, with 7 bases matching TRBD1. The length of the CDR3 is 12 residues. J lost 10 bases, V lost 4 bases, and 6 bases had no gene match. The germline CDR1 and CDR2 sequences are SGHTA and FQGTGA. Here the CDR3 reads CASSSRQGSAFF. The CDR3 coding sequence is TGTGCCAGCAGCTCAAGACAGGGTTCAGCTTTCTTT.

The genes are TRBV2 and TRBJ2-7; TRBD1 matches 9 bases. Trimming at V came to 6 bases and at J to 3 bases, leaving 12 bases not matched to a gene. This CDR3 spans 16 amino acids. Germline CDR1 reads SNHLY; CDR2 reads FYNNEI. This CDR3 is CASRYAPGQGYYEQYF. CDR3 nucleotides: TGTGCCAGCAGATACGCCCCTGGACAGGGGTACTACGAGCAGTACTTC.

The chain links TRBV15 to TRBJ2-7; 8 nucleotides align to TRBD1. Looked up from germline, CDR1 is LNHNV and CDR2 is YYDKDF (reference sequence). CDR3 length: 13 amino acids. The ends lost 8 bases at V and 2 bases at J; junction bases unmatched: 5. The CDR3 nucleotides read TGTGCCACCGGACAGGGTGAAACCTACGAGCAGTACTTC. Protein sequence: CATGQGETYEQYF.

The chain uses TRBV15 and TRBJ2-3; no definite D call. The CDR3 runs to 13 residues. The V gene's germline CDR1 is LNHNV and CDR2 YYDKDF (reference sequence). Deletions cut 0 bases from V and 1 base from J, with 2 bases between. The CDR3 bases are TGTGCCACCAGCAGAGACGGCACAGATACGCAGTATTTT. It yields the protein CATSRDGTDTQYF.

This rearrangement joins TRBV7-9 to TRBJ1-3; TRBD1 is a possible D gene (6 bases). The germline V and J ends were trimmed by 6 bases and 4 bases, with 22 bases remaining between them. The length of the CDR3 is 17 residues. Germline values: CDR1 SEHNR, CDR2 FQNEAQ (reference sequence). CDR3 nucleotide sequence: TGTGCCAGCAGTTTACATAAACAGGGTCCCACGGGAAACACCATATATTTT. As protein: CASSLHKQGPTGNTIYF.

The CDR3 spells CSVRFRDFSYEQYF. CDR3 nucleotide sequence: TGCAGCGTTAGGTTCCGGGACTTCTCCTACGAGCAGTACTTC. The J gene is TRBJ2-7, the V gene TRBV29-1; weak D call: TRBD2 (6 bases). With 5 bases removed from V and 0 bases from J, the gap between germline ends came to 14 bases. CDR3 length: 14 residues. CDR1 is SQVTM, CDR2 ANQGSEA, per germline.

V usage is TRBV5-1 and J usage is TRBJ2-1, with D uncertain. CDR1 is SGHRS and CDR2 is YFSETQ in the germline V gene. V lost 1 base, J lost 6 bases, and 14 bases lay in between. The CDR3 has 15 amino acids. CDR3 nucleotide sequence: TGCGCCAGCAGCTTGAGGCCCCTAGGTATCAATGAGCAGTTCTTC. Translation gives CASSLRPLGINEQFF. Looking up the rest from reference TRBV5-1 and TRBJ2-1 gives the full variable domain: KAGVTQTPRYLIKTRGQQVTLSCSPISGHRSVSWYQQTPGQGLQFLFEYFSETQRNKGNFPGRFSGRQFSNSRSEMNVSTLELGDSALYLCASSLRPLGINEQFFGPGTRLTVL.